The 5 T cell receptor beta chains below were found in one sample sequenced in a study of beta chain features in type 1 diabetes. Expressed TCRB transcripts were sequenced after all isolated RNA was converted to cDNA. Here immunoSEQ multiplex PCR was the method, and the copy in TCRdb shows in-frame clones only, minus some. The sample comprises 200,000 to 250,000 clones, over 7.5% of which are singletons, and 0.03% to 0.04% rests with the top ten. The source material was naive CD4+ T cells from blood. The receptors stem from a woman aged 18-35 years in good health.

The chain carries TRBV29-1 and TRBJ1-1; D unclear. Germline CDR1 and CDR2: SQVTM and ANQGSEA. Trimming pared 4 bases from V and 0 bases from J, leaving 9 bases between. The CDR3 spans 13 residues. The CDR3 DNA sequence: TGCAGCGTTGTAAGAGATTTGAACACTGAAGCTTTCTTT. It specifies CSVVRDLNTEAFF.

The J gene is TRBJ1-2, the V gene TRBV11-2, with D possibly being TRBD1 (5 bases). Per germline, CDR1 SGHAT and CDR2 FQNNGV. The CDR3 covers 16 residues. With 1 base removed from V and 3 bases from J, the gap between germline ends came to 15 bases. CDR3 coding DNA: TGTGCCAGCAGCTTAGTCGGGCAGGGTGTAGACTATGGCTACACCTTC. Translation gives CASSLVGQGVDYGYTF.

This clone was counted only a few times. The rearrangement uses TRBV30 and TRBJ1-4, with 10 bases fitting TRBD1. The CDR3 sequence is 13 residues long. CDR1 is GTSNPN and CDR2 is SVGIG in the germline V gene (reference sequence). Germline trimming cut 8 bases from V and 6 bases from J; bases unmatched to any gene: 6. CDR3: CAGGTGVYEKLFF. CDR3 coding DNA: TGTGCCGGGGGGACAGGGGTGTATGAAAAACTGTTTTTT.

This clone was seen a few times. The chain is built from TRBV19 and TRBJ2-3; D not resolved. The length of the CDR3 is 13 residues. The germline gives CDR1 LNHDA, CDR2 SQIVND (reference sequence). V dropped 6 bases and J dropped 0 bases, with 7 bases sitting between them. DNA for the CDR3: TGTGCCAGTAGCCCCTCTAGCACAGATACGCAGTATTTT. Translated: CASSPSSTDTQYF.

The chain uses TRBV6-5 and TRBJ1-4; TRBD1 matches 7 bases. This CDR3 is built from 15 residues. After removal of 1 base from V and 8 bases from J, the junction contained 7 bases not matched to a gene. The germline gives CDR1 MNHEY, CDR2 SVGAGI. This chain's CDR3 is CASSYWRQGHEKLFF. For the CDR3, the DNA is TGTGCCAGCAGTTACTGGAGACAGGGCCACGAAAAACTGTTTTTT.